This T cell receptor beta chain was recovered during a study of response to subunit inactivated influenza vaccine (dated 2018 in TCRdb). About the investigation overall: Deep quantitative T cell receptor repertoire profiling was used in the study to track responses to a trivalent subunit inactivated influenza vaccine.

The research as a whole found: It was suggested by the authors that each seasonal influenza vaccination may recruit only a limited number of new T cells.

The germline V gene (reference sequence) specifies DFQATT as CDR1 and SNEGSKA as CDR2. Including the terminal cysteine and phenylalanine, the CDR3 comprises 16 residues. Only the CDR3 region is kept as DNA, spanning 48 bases read in frame from base 1. Trimming at the junction amounts to 5 bases on V and 4 bases on J, and the germline ends lie 21 bases apart. This clonotype was seen more than once but under ten times. The specificity of this receptor is unknown. No quality values exist for individual bases; no much larger clone is one base distant. Library creation used RT-PCR. Sequencing was performed on an Illumina HiSeq 2500. TCRdb reworked the public reads: Q25 trimming with fastp, MiXCR clone assembly, productive beta chains retained. One record per CDR3 amino acid sequence lists the most common genes and DNA. The table for this sample lists 590,000 or so distinct CDR3 sequences; 13% to 15% of them were counted only once. 7.6% of the sample goes to the ten largest clones.

Rearrangement joined TRBV20-1 to TRBJ2-4, with the D call tentatively TRBD1 or TRBD2, each fitting 6 bases. This TCR was sampled from a man aged 50 to 60 who received an inactivated influenza vaccine. Donor details come from another sample of the same person, matched by shared clones. The sample consisted of PBMCs from blood, taken less than 15 days before vaccination. This receptor has the CDR3 CSAPPGGRGEKNIQYF. The nucleotide sequence is TGCAGTGCTCCGCCTGGGGGGCGGGGAGAGAAAAACATTCAGTACTTC.